The source of this T cell receptor beta chain is a study of cytomegalovirus exposure and HLA in healthy donors. General study points: A few chains tied to CMV proved CMV antigen-specific in vitro.

This CDR3 comprises 13 residues. The V and J ends lost 10 bases and 5 bases, in that order; junction bases with no gene match: 9. Germline CDR1 is ENHRY and CDR2 is SYGVKD. Details on this clone: Its target is not known.

TCRdb's table, derived via immunoSEQ multiplex PCR, lists solely in-frame clones and lacks some. The sample comprises 65,000 to 70,000 clones, approximately 91% of which are singletons, and 3% to 3.5% rests with the top ten. The sequencing sample was made of PBMCs. The J gene is TRBJ1-2, the V gene TRBV10-3; TRBD1 aligns across 8 bases. The clonotype was recovered from a young man in good health and CMV-seronegative. CDR3 sequence (DNA): TGTGCCACCGAATCAGGGGGCGCATATGGCTACACCTTC. This translates into CATESGGAYGYTF.